The 24 T cell receptor beta chains reported below all come from one sample, sequenced in a study of blood T cells in healthy people across ages. Next came a second PCR, run for 7 to 11 cycles, which used a sample-barcoded 5' primer along with a J-beta primer mix. Via MiXCR, TCRdb re-called the 5' RACE reads, giving one row per CDR3 protein. The sample has around 1,500,000 distinct CDR3 sequences; 28% are singletons. Sequencing input: blood. Source of these receptors: a woman younger than 45 in good health.

This clonotype was seen a handful of times. This rearrangement joins TRBV29-1 to TRBJ2-5, with 10 bases matching TRBD1. The CDR3 totals 12 residues. Germline values: CDR1 SQVTM, CDR2 ANQGSEA. V trimming: 7 bases; J trimming: 11 bases; junction bases outside the gene matches: 10. CDR3 sequence: CSARQGATSQYF. DNA of the CDR3: TGCAGCGCGAGACAGGGGGCGACTAGTCAGTACTTC.

This clonotype was seen many times. The J gene is TRBJ2-5, the V gene TRBV27; 9 bases match TRBD1. J was trimmed by 2 bases and V by 6 bases; bases with no gene match: 7. CDR3 length: 15 residues. Germline CDR1 is MNHEY and CDR2 is SMNVEV (reference sequence). The CDR3 DNA sequence: TGTGCCAGCAGCAAAGGGGGGACAGGGCAAGAGACCCAGTACTTC. Translated: CASSKGGTGQETQYF.

Many counts were recorded for this clonotype. The chain is built from TRBV10-3 and TRBJ2-5, with D possibly matching TRBD1 (5 bases). The germline V and J ends were trimmed by 4 bases and 5 bases, with 14 bases remaining between them. Per the germline V gene, CDR1 is ENHRY and CDR2 is SYGVKD. This CDR3 is 14 amino acids long. The CDR3, as DNA: TGTGCCATCAGTGTTACCGCAGGGATGGAGACCCAGTACTTC. It is translated as CAISVTAGMETQYF.

This clonotype was seen only a few times. This sequence joins TRBV5-1 and TRBJ1-1; a weak D match, TRBD1 (5 bases). Germline CDR1 is SGHRS and CDR2 is YFSETQ. The CDR3 runs to 15 residues. V was trimmed by 4 bases and J by 1 base, leaving 14 bases between them. CDR3 in amino acids: CASSPLTQGNTEAFF. For the CDR3, the DNA is TGCGCCAGCAGCCCGTTGACGCAGGGGAACACTGAAGCTTTCTTT.

This clonotype turned up a few times. This chain uses TRBV20-1 with TRBJ2-2, with 10 bases fitting TRBD2. Per germline, CDR1 DFQATT and CDR2 SNEGSKA (reference sequence). V shed 5 bases, J shed 4 bases, and the junction held 7 bases outside the gene matches. This CDR3 comprises 15 residues. CDR3 sequence (DNA): TGCAGTGCTCCCCTAGCGGGAGCTCTCACCGGGGAGCTGTTTTTT. Translated: CSAPLAGALTGELFF.

This clonotype was seen only a few times. This chain connects TRBV25-1 to TRBJ2-7, with D perhaps given as TRBD1 or TRBD2 (6 bases each). The CDR3 is made up of 15 amino acids. V dropped 4 bases and J dropped 7 bases, with 20 bases sitting between them. The germline V gene has CDR1 MGHDK and CDR2 SYGVNS. The CDR3 loop reads CASSGGARLRQEQYF. The CDR3 nucleotides are TGTGCCAGCAGTGGGGGGGCTCGATTAAGACAGGAGCAGTACTTC.

This clonotype has ten or more counts. The CDR3 nucleotides read TGCAGTGTACGGAGCGGGGATTCCTACAATGAGCAGTTCTTC. Translating gives CSVRSGDSYNEQFF. This chain uses TRBV20-1 with TRBJ2-1; 7 bases fit TRBD2. The ends lost 7 bases at V and 1 base at J; junction bases unmatched: 7. Per germline, CDR1 DFQATT and CDR2 SNEGSKA (reference sequence). The length of the CDR3 is 14 residues.

The table lists this clonotype with a count of one. A read error may be the cause here, since a much bigger clone is one base away. V usage is TRBV7-3 and J usage is TRBJ2-1; the match to TRBD2 covers 10 bases. CDR1 is SGHTA and CDR2 is FQGTGA in the germline V gene. CDR3 length: 15 residues. With 4 bases clipped from V and 13 bases from J, the junction kept 13 bases outside the gene matches. CDR3 sequence: CASSSLPGLAETQFF. The CDR3 nucleotides read TGTGCCAGCAGCTCTCTTCCTGGACTAGCGGAGACCCAGTTCTTC. The whole variable domain, remainder taken from reference TRBV7-3 and TRBJ2-1, is GAGVSQTPSNKVTEKGKYVELRCDPISGHTALYWYRQSLGQGPEFLIYFQGTGAADDSGLPNDRFFAVRPEGSVSTLKIQRTERGDSAVYLCASSSLPGLAETQFFGPGTRLTVL.

V usage is TRBV5-1 and J usage is TRBJ2-2; 7 nucleotides align to TRBD1. The CDR3 contains 15 residues. CDR1 is SGHRS, CDR2 YFSETQ, per germline. The junction had 2 bases not matched to a gene; V was cut back by 3 bases and J by 0 bases. This chain's CDR3 is CASSWGTANTGELFF. Here the CDR3 DNA reads TGCGCCAGCAGCTGGGGGACAGCGAACACCGGGGAGCTGTTTTTT.

A few counts support this clonotype. This chain connects TRBV6-6 to TRBJ2-1, with TRBD2 identical over 10 bases. CDR1 and CDR2 (germline): MNHNY, SVGAGI (reference sequence). The length of the CDR3 is 16 residues. Trimming cost V 6 bases and J 4 bases; bases outside gene matches: 9. CDR3 in amino acids: CASRSGGASEYNEQFF. In nucleotides, the CDR3 is TGTGCCAGCAGAAGCGGGGGGGCGTCGGAGTACAATGAGCAGTTCTTC.

The chain carries TRBV6-4 and TRBJ2-7, with 14 bases fitting TRBD2. CDR3 length equals 16 residues. Looked up from germline, CDR1 is MRHNA and CDR2 is SNTAGT. J lost 0 bases, V lost 8 bases, and 6 bases had no gene match. This CDR3 reads CASGGLAGGHSYEQYF. CDR3 sequence (DNA): TGTGCCAGCGGCGGACTAGCGGGGGGTCACTCCTACGAGCAGTACTTC.

V usage is TRBV15 and J usage is TRBJ1-2; D is unclear. The V end was cut by 0 bases, the J end by 2 bases, with 13 bases between. The CDR3 consists of 16 residues. Germline CDR1 reads LNHNV; CDR2 reads YYDKDF (reference sequence). CDR3 sequence (DNA): TGTGCCACCAGCAGAGATCGAGGCGGTCGGAACTATGGCTACACCTTC. Its translation is CATSRDRGGRNYGYTF.

The rearrangement joins TRBV5-5 to TRBJ1-6, with D unclear. The ends were cut back, 1 base at V and 5 bases at J, with 7 bases in the middle. The CDR3 spans 14 residues. CDR1 and CDR2 (germline): SGHKS, YYEKEE (reference sequence). This CDR3 is CASSLTDNNSPLHF. DNA of the CDR3: TGTGCCAGCAGCTTGACAGATAATAATTCACCCCTCCACTTT.

This clonotype has only a few counts. The rearrangement links TRBV28 to TRBJ1-2, with unresolved D. The V end was cut by 4 bases, the J end by 5 bases, with 8 bases between. The CDR3 has 12 amino acids. Germline V gene data show CDR1 as MDHEN and CDR2 as SYDVKM. The CDR3 DNA is TGTGCCAGCAGTTCACACCTTTATGGCTACACCTTC. This codes for CASSSHLYGYTF.

The genes are TRBV29-1 and TRBJ2-3, with D tentatively TRBD1 (6 bases). V was cut by 5 bases and J by 2 bases, with 11 bases left in between. CDR1 is SQVTM and CDR2 is ANQGSEA in the germline V gene. CDR3 length: 13 residues. The DNA for the CDR3 is TGCAGCGTTCTGGCAGGGGCCACAGATACGCAGTATTTT. It specifies CSVLAGATDTQYF.

Of note for this clonotype: A junction boundary mismatches the germline segment, possibly from a read error. This chain connects TRBV7-9 to TRBJ2-5; TRBD2 matches 13 bases. From germline, CDR1 is SEHNR and CDR2 FQNEAQ (reference sequence). The CDR3 contains 17 residues. The CDR3 bases are TGTGCCAACAGCTTAGCAGCTGGACTAGCGGGGGCAGAGACCCAGTACTTC. Its translation: CANSLAAGLAGAETQYF.

V and J are TRBV29-1 and TRBJ1-1, with D maybe TRBD1 (5 bases). The CDR3 spans 14 residues. V lost 5 bases to trimming and J lost 2 bases, with 15 bases between them. Germline CDR1 reads SQVTM; CDR2 reads ANQGSEA. CDR3 coding DNA: TGCAGCGTTCTGATTGGGGGTGTCAACACTGAAGCTTTCTTT. Protein sequence: CSVLIGGVNTEAFF.

Concerning this clonotype: The CDR3 does not end in the conserved phenylalanine or tryptophan, so this is likely a read error. The genes are TRBV20-1 and TRBJ2-3, with TRBD2 matching 9 bases. J gave up 2 bases and V 2 bases, and 2 bases lay outside the gene matches. The CDR3 sequence is 14 residues long. The germline gives CDR1 DFQATT, CDR2 SNEGSKA (reference sequence). DNA of the CDR3: TGCAGTGCTAGACTAGCGGGGTACACAGATACGCAGTATGTT. Residues: CSARLAGYTDTQYV.

This clonotype was seen more than once but under ten times. V is TRBV5-1 and J is TRBJ2-7; possible D gene TRBD1, 6 bases. Trimming pared 2 bases from V and 6 bases from J, leaving 15 bases between. The CDR3 contains 14 residues. The germline V gene encodes CDR1 SGHRS and CDR2 YFSETQ. The CDR3 loop is CASSFGDIPSEQYF. For the CDR3, the DNA is TGCGCCAGCAGCTTCGGGGACATTCCCTCCGAGCAGTACTTC. Full variable domain (remainder filled in from reference TRBV5-1 and TRBJ2-7): KAGVTQTPRYLIKTRGQQVTLSCSPISGHRSVSWYQQTPGQGLQFLFEYFSETQRNKGNFPGRFSGRQFSNSRSEMNVSTLELGDSALYLCASSFGDIPSEQYFGPGTRLTVT.

As concerns this clonotype: Since a much larger clone is just one base distant, this may be a read error. The V and J genes are TRBV7-2 and TRBJ2-4, with TRBD2 matching over 12 bases. In germline, CDR1 is SGHTA, CDR2 FQGNSA. The CDR3 has 14 amino acids. Unmatched junction bases numbered 10, after V lost 6 bases and J lost 13 bases. The CDR3 spells CASRRLAGVEEQYF. DNA for the CDR3: TGTGCCAGCAGGCGACTAGCGGGAGTAGAGGAGCAGTACTTC.

V usage is TRBV5-1 and J usage is TRBJ2-2, with unresolved D. This CDR3 is 16 amino acids long. Trimming cost V 4 bases and J 0 bases, with 13 bases left between them. The V gene's germline CDR1 is SGHRS and CDR2 YFSETQ. Written as DNA, the CDR3 is TGCGCCAGCAGCACGGACGGCCCCGCGAACACCGGGGAGCTGTTTTTT. Translating it yields CASSTDGPANTGELFF.

In its sample, this clonotype was seen many times. This rearrangement joins TRBV20-1 to TRBJ2-7; D may be TRBD2 (5 bases). Trimming pared 6 bases from V and 2 bases from J, leaving 14 bases between. CDR1 and CDR2 (germline): DFQATT, SNEGSKA (reference sequence). The CDR3 has 13 residues. CDR3 nucleotide sequence: TGCAGTGCCCCTGGACTTCCAACCTACGAGCAGTACTTC. It encodes CSAPGLPTYEQYF.

This clonotype was picked up a small number of times. This chain uses TRBV20-1 with TRBJ1-4, with unresolved D. The CDR3 extends over 14 amino acids. The V gene's germline CDR1 is DFQATT and CDR2 SNEGSKA (reference sequence). V was pared by 3 bases and J by 0 bases, with 8 bases between. CDR3 loop: CSARSIATNEKLFF. The CDR3 bases are TGCAGTGCTAGGTCCATTGCAACTAATGAAAAACTGTTTTTT.

The chain has TRBV9 and TRBJ2-3; TRBD1 might be the D (6 bases). Trimming shortened V by 4 bases and J by 0 bases, and 15 bases separated the two germline ends. Germline assignment: CDR1 SGDLS and CDR2 YYNGEE. The CDR3 runs to 16 residues. The CDR3 sequence: CASSTRTAPSTDTQYF. CDR3 DNA: TGTGCCAGCAGCACCCGGACAGCCCCTAGCACAGATACGCAGTATTTT. The full variable domain, completed using reference TRBV9 and TRBJ2-3, is DSGVTQTPKHLITATGQRVTLRCSPRSGDLSVYWYQQSLDQGLQFLIQYYNGEERAKGNILERFSAQQFPDLHSELNLSSLELGDSALYFCASSTRTAPSTDTQYFGPGTRLTVL.